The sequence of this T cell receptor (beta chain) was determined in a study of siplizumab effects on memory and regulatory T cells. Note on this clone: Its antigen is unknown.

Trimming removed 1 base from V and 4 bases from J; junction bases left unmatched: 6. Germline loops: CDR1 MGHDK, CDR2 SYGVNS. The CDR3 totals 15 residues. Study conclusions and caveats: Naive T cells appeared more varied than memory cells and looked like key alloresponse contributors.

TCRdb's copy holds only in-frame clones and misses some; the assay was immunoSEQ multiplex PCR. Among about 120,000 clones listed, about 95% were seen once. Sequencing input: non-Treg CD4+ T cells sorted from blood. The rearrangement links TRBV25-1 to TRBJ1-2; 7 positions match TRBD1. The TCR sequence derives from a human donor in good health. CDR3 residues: CASSESWGDSYGYTF. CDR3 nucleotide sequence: TGTGCCAGCAGTGAATCGTGGGGGGACAGCTATGGCTACACCTTC.